This TCR beta chain originates from a study of cytomegalovirus exposure and HLA in healthy donors. The CDR3 spans 14 residues. The germline gives CDR1 MNHEY, CDR2 SVGAGI. With V trimmed by 6 bases and J by 1 base, 5 bases remained unmatched. Broader study findings: Within the data, a cluster of highly shared sequence variants was likely a sequencing artifact. V- and J-gene trimming in TCR beta was tied to a missense DCLRE1C variant by an analysis performed later. 164 TCR beta chains were listed as cytomegalovirus-associated.

The PCR contained 60 Vbeta and 13 Jbeta primers. Assay: immunoSEQ multiplex PCR; the TCRdb copy retains only in-frame clones and omits some. The sample includes about 51,000 clones. As concerns this clone: Its antigen is still unknown.

This chain uses TRBV6-5 with TRBJ1-1; 7 bases are shared with TRBD1. Sequenced sample: PBMCs. This sequence was found in a female donor in good health and CMV-seronegative. The CDR3, as DNA: TGTGCCAGCAGGGAGGGACAGCCGAACACTGAAGCTTTCTTT. This translates into CASREGQPNTEAFF.